This T cell receptor (beta chain) was captured in a study of blood T cell repertoires in COVID-19. Study-wide background: The United States, Italy and Spain supplied acute and convalescent COVID-19 samples.

As handled by the study authors: Estimation of nucleated cell counts relied on the amplification of reference gene primers. The method was immunoSEQ multiplex PCR; TCRdb's version includes in-frame clones alone and lacks a portion of them. V and J calls and clone size come straight from that table; D and trimming were deduced from the DNA. The sample records around 430,000 clones, about 87% being singletons. The participants were between roughly 18 and 89 years old and came from fewer than 25 US areas. Self-reported history from a screening survey and questionnaire set each donor's cohort. Sequencing input: PBMCs or T cells enriched from blood (not recorded which). The receptor was isolated from a woman in her forties or fifties who had recovered from COVID-19.

As DNA, the CDR3 is TGTGCCAGCAGTTATGGCAGGAACTATGGCTACACCTTC. Translated, it gives CASSYGRNYGYTF. The V gene is TRBV6-5, the J gene TRBJ1-2; D gene uncertain. V was cut by 3 bases and J by 2 bases, with 7 bases left in between. Looked up from germline, CDR1 is MNHEY and CDR2 is SVGAGI. The CDR3 loop spans 13 amino acids.